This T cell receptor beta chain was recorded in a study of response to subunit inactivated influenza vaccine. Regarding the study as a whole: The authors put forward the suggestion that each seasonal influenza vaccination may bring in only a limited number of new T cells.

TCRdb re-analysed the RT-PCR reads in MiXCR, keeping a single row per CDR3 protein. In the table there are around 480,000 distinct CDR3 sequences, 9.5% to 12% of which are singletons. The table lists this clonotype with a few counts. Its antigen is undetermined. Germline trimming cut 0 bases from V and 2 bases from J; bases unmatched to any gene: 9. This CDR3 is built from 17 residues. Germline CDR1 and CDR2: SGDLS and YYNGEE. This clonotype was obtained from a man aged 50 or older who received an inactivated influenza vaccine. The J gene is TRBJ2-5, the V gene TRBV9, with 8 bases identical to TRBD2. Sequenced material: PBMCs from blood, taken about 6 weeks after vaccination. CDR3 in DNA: TGTGCCAGCAGCGTAGCGAACGGGAGGGCCGGACAAGAGACCCAGTACTTC. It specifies CASSVANGRAGQETQYF.